The rows below give T cell receptor beta chains drawn from one sample of a study of T cell responses to AZD1222 COVID-19 vaccine. TCRdb keeps only in-frame clones here, not all; method: immunoSEQ multiplex PCR. Among approximately 150,000 clones listed, 90% were seen once. The material was peripheral blood, obtained 28 days after the second AZD1222 dose. These receptors came from an adult who received the AZD1222 COVID-19 vaccine. Both conserved end residues are part of each CDR3. The D gene is left open where the match is weak. Size is omitted from some rows. Given values are once, few, many or a class for expanded clones.

j_call: TRBJ1-2; clone_size: NA; v_call: TRBV5-1; d_call: NA; cdr3_nt: TGCGCCAGCAGCTTGGGGGAGGTCGGGGACTATGGCTACACCTTC; cdr3_aa: CASSLGEVGDYGYTF
j_call: TRBJ2-2; clone_size: NA; v_call: TRBV4-2; d_call: NA; cdr3_nt: TGTGCCAGCAGCCGAAACTTTGGGGAGCTGTTTTTT; cdr3_aa: CASSRNFGELFF
j_call: TRBJ2-5; clone_size: NA; v_call: TRBV2; d_call: TRBD1; cdr3_nt: TGTGCCAGCAGTGGGCAGGGGGCAGGAGAGACCCAGTACTTC; cdr3_aa: CASSGQGAGETQYF
j_call: TRBJ2-1; clone_size: NA; v_call: TRBV5-1; d_call: TRBD2; cdr3_nt: TGCGCCAGCAGGCTAGCGGGGGGGCCAGCCTACAATGAGCAGTTCTTC; cdr3_aa: CASRLAGGPAYNEQFF
j_call: TRBJ2-3; clone_size: NA; v_call: TRBV18; d_call: TRBD1; cdr3_nt: TGTGCCAGCTCACCAAATGGACAGGGCACAGATACGCAGTATTTT; cdr3_aa: CASSPNGQGTDTQYF
j_call: TRBJ2-3; clone_size: NA; v_call: TRBV6-6; d_call: NA; cdr3_nt: TGTGCCAGCAGTTATGGGTCCGGCAGGGGAAGGGATACGCAGTATTTT; cdr3_aa: CASSYGSGRGRDTQYF
j_call: TRBJ1-3; clone_size: NA; v_call: TRBV11-2; d_call: NA; cdr3_nt: TGTGCCAGCAGCTTAGTTGCCGGTCCGAGCTCTGGAAACACCATATATTTT; cdr3_aa: CASSLVAGPSSGNTIYF
j_call: TRBJ2-7; clone_size: once; v_call: TRBV6-4; d_call: TRBD2; cdr3_nt: TGTGCCAGCAGTGTAGGGGCTAGCGGATCGTACGAGCAGTACTTC; cdr3_aa: CASSVGASGSYEQYF
j_call: TRBJ2-1; clone_size: NA; v_call: TRBV9; d_call: NA; cdr3_nt: TGTGCCAGCAGCCCCTCCGGGGCCTACAATGAGCAGTTCTTC; cdr3_aa: CASSPSGAYNEQFF
j_call: TRBJ2-1; clone_size: NA; v_call: TRBV18; d_call: TRBD2; cdr3_nt: TGTGCCAGCTCACCCAGCGGGAGGATGTTAGATGAGCAGTTCTTC; cdr3_aa: CASSPSGRMLDEQFF
j_call: TRBJ2-3; clone_size: NA; v_call: TRBV14; d_call: NA; cdr3_nt: TGTGCCAGCAGCCAAGGTCGTGCGACGCGTGAGGGTACGCAGTATTTT; cdr3_aa: CASSQGRATREGTQYF